One T cell receptor beta chain is described in this entry. At the DNA level, this CDR3 is encoded by other sequences in the same sample as well. These data originate in a study of shared clonotypes between healthy human individuals. Nashville, Tennessee was home to all donors, who were Caucasian adults. Deep-level running was used for the assay. Sequencing was performed with immunoSEQ multiplex PCR; in TCRdb, only in-frame clones are kept and a portion is missing. This table holds about 2 million clones, 85% to 95% found once. The CDR3 is 14 amino acids. V shed 2 bases and J 2 bases; nucleotides not matched to a gene: 0. Germline-derived CDR1 and CDR2 are ENHRY and SYGVKD.

Source material: naive CD4+ T cells sorted from blood. As for subset: CD45RA+ positively selected. The chain uses TRBV10-3 and TRBJ1-5; 7 bases are shared with TRBD1. This receptor was obtained from a man younger than 35 in good health. CDR3 sequence: CAISEDRGNQPQHF. CDR3 bases: TGTGCCATCAGTGAGGACAGGGGCAATCAGCCCCAGCATTTT.